The 24 T cell receptor beta chains given below trace back to one sample, sequenced in a study of T cell responses to AZD1222 COVID-19 vaccine listed by TCRdb under 2021. Library construction relied on the immunoSEQ multiplex PCR assay. What TCRdb holds here is the immuneACCESS table cut down to in-frame rearrangements. Part of the clones is not present; checked against another copy, under half of the missing clones reflect an unresolved V gene, and the others are unexplained. This sample has over 65,000 clones in its table, and roughly 89% of those were observed once. The leading ten clones occupy about 5.4% of the sample. Reading the label with the study, this specimen's time point is: about 28 days (+/-7) after the second vaccine dose. The sequenced sample was peripheral blood, obtained 28 days after the second AZD1222 dose. All receptors derive from an adult who received the AZD1222 COVID-19 vaccine.

The chain uses TRBV6-2 or TRBV6-3 and TRBJ2-4, with D perhaps matching TRBD2 (6 bases). The CDR3 consists of 17 residues. Trimming stripped 2 bases from V and 3 bases from J, with 17 bases between. The germline V gene encodes CDR1 MNHEY and CDR2 SVGEGT. In nucleotides, the CDR3 is TGTGCCAGCAGTTACGGAGGGGCACTCACGGGCAAAAACATTCAGTACTTC. It is translated as CASSYGGALTGKNIQYF.

The chain couples TRBV3-1 (or the pseudogene TRBV3-2) to TRBJ1-2; D remains unclear. Trimming took off 3 bases at V and 4 bases at J, with 15 bases between the two ends. Per germline, CDR1 LGHDT and CDR2 YNNKEL (reference sequence). The CDR3 runs to 15 residues. In DNA form, the CDR3 reads TGTGCCAGCAGCCACAGCGGGGAGTGGGCCTATGGCTACACCTTC. This encodes CASSHSGEWAYGYTF.

The chain combines TRBV7-9 with TRBJ2-5, with D perhaps matching TRBD2 (7 bases). The CDR3 consists of 15 residues. In germline, CDR1 is SEHNR, CDR2 FQNEAQ (reference sequence). Trimming left V 7 bases short and J 4 bases short, with 19 bases between. CDR3 nucleotides: TGTGCCAGCATCGAACGGGGGGCAGGTGGAGAGACCCAGTACTTC. Its protein is CASIERGAGGETQYF.

This chain joins TRBV3-1 (or the pseudogene TRBV3-2) and TRBJ2-6, with D perhaps matching TRBD1 or TRBD2 (5 bases each). Germline V gene data show CDR1 as LGHDT and CDR2 as YNNKEL (reference sequence). This CDR3 region has 16 residues. V lost 7 bases and J 2 bases, leaving 15 bases between the germline ends. In DNA form, the CDR3 reads TGTGCCAGCACCGGGGACGGGGCCCCTGGGGCCAACGTCCTGACTTTC. As protein: CASTGDGAPGANVLTF.

The gene calls are TRBV14 and TRBJ1-6, with D possibly being TRBD1 (6 bases). The CDR3 is made up of 14 amino acids. The germline V gene has CDR1 SGHDN and CDR2 FVKESK. Deletions cut 3 bases from V and 11 bases from J, with 14 bases between. For the CDR3, the DNA is TGTGCCAGCAGCCACTCAGGGGCCTATGCACCCCTCCACTTT. Amino acid sequence: CASSHSGAYAPLHF.

J is TRBJ1-5 and V is TRBV19; a possible D gene is TRBD1 (5 bases). The CDR3 covers 15 residues. Germline CDR1 LNHDA, CDR2 SQIVND (reference sequence). V dropped 7 bases and J dropped 2 bases, with 15 bases sitting between them. CDR3 bases: TGTGCCAGTATCAAAGACAGAGTAGGCAATCAGCCCCAGCATTTT. Amino acid sequence: CASIKDRVGNQPQHF.

The chain is built from TRBV15 and TRBJ2-6; no firm D call. The germline V gene has CDR1 LNHNV and CDR2 YYDKDF (reference sequence). The CDR3 is 15 residues long. V was clipped by 7 bases and J by 0 bases, with 10 bases between them. In DNA form, the CDR3 reads TGTGCCACCACCACCTCCCCCTCTGGGGCCAACGTCCTGACTTTC. Translated: CATTTSPSGANVLTF.

Remarks on this clone: In the same sample, other DNA sequences code for this CDR3. The genes are TRBV5-3 and TRBJ2-3; TRBD2 matches 14 bases. TRBV5-3 is sorted into the ORF group, with uncertain function. CDR3 size: 17 residues. J lost 1 base, V lost 7 bases, and 8 bases had no gene match. CDR3 in DNA: TGTGCCAGAGGCGGACTAGCGGGGGGTCGGGGCACAGATACGCAGTATTTT. This codes for CARGGLAGGRGTDTQYF.

This clone was recorded only once. The chain employs TRBV29-1 and TRBJ1-4, with D unclear. This CDR3 has 14 residues. Germline CDR1 reads SQVTM; CDR2 reads ANQGSEA. Trimming pared 4 bases from V and 0 bases from J, leaving 9 bases between. CDR3 protein: CSVGGAATNEKLFF. DNA of the CDR3: TGCAGCGTTGGTGGAGCTGCAACTAATGAAAAACTGTTTTTT.

The chain uses TRBV7-9 and TRBJ1-2, with 11 bases aligning to TRBD1. V shed 2 bases and J 8 bases; nucleotides not matched to a gene: 13. The CDR3 is 17 residues long. Germline assignment: CDR1 SEHNR and CDR2 FQNEAQ (reference sequence). CDR3 in DNA: TGTGCCAGCAGCTTAACCGGGACAGGGGGTTCTACGGGAGGCTACACCTTC. Amino acid sequence: CASSLTGTGGSTGGYTF.

This clone occurred once. The chain joins TRBV6-4 to TRBJ2-3; 9 bases fit TRBD1. Germline V gene data show CDR1 as MRHNA and CDR2 as SNTAGT. The CDR3 is 16 residues long. Germline trimming cut 0 bases from V and 1 base from J; bases unmatched to any gene: 2. In DNA form, the CDR3 reads TGTGCCAGCAGTGACTCGTGGACAGGGGGCACAGATACGCAGTATTTT. Translated, it gives CASSDSWTGGTDTQYF.

The chain uses TRBV30 and TRBJ2-1, with no clear D. V dropped 0 bases and J dropped 0 bases, with 12 bases sitting between them. This CDR3 is 16 amino acids long. The germline CDR1 and CDR2 sequences are GTSNPN and SVGIG (reference sequence). CDR3 amino acids: CAWSVLMTVSYNEQFF. CDR3 DNA sequence: TGTGCCTGGAGTGTACTTATGACCGTCTCCTACAATGAGCAGTTCTTC.

The rearrangement joins TRBV6-5 to TRBJ2-7; 7 bases fit TRBD2. J lost 4 bases, V lost 6 bases, and 12 bases had no gene match. Germline V gene data show CDR1 as MNHEY and CDR2 as SVGAGI. The CDR3 runs to 15 residues. CDR3 DNA: TGTGCCAGCAGGCCGACCGGGACTATTGTGTACGAGCAGTACGTC. Amino acids: CASRPTGTIVYEQYV.

The chain has TRBV7-2 and TRBJ2-3; no clear D. The V and J ends lost 3 bases and 1 base respectively, with 8 bases between them. CDR3 length: 14 amino acids. Germline V gene data show CDR1 as SGHTA and CDR2 as FQGNSA. The CDR3 coding sequence is TGTGCCAGCAGCTTTTATGCGGGCACAGATACGCAGTATTTT. It yields the protein CASSFYAGTDTQYF.

The gene calls are TRBV12-3 or TRBV12-4 and TRBJ2-1; no definite D call. This CDR3 spans 11 amino acids. The germline V and J ends were trimmed by 7 bases and 10 bases, with 11 bases remaining between them. Here the CDR3 reads CASTPLGEQFF. The DNA for the CDR3 is TGTGCCAGCACCCCTCTGGGGGAGCAGTTCTTC.

V usage is TRBV10-3 and J usage is TRBJ2-3; perhaps TRBD1 as D (6 bases). This CDR3 is built from 13 residues. V lost 5 bases, J lost 4 bases, and 10 bases lay in between. Germline CDR1 ENHRY, CDR2 SYGVKD. CDR3 in amino acids: CAISLQGSDTQYF. Here the CDR3 DNA reads TGTGCCATCAGTTTGCAGGGGTCAGATACGCAGTATTTT.

The rearrangement joins TRBV6-5 to TRBJ2-7, with D possibly being TRBD2 (7 bases). The V end lost 5 bases, the J end lost 3 bases, and 14 bases lay between the germline ends. This CDR3 is 14 amino acids long. Germline V gene data show CDR1 as MNHEY and CDR2 as SVGAGI. Here the CDR3 reads CASSLGGGGYEQYF. CDR3 DNA sequence: TGTGCCAGCAGTCTAGGGGGGGGCGGCTACGAGCAGTACTTC.

This chain links TRBV5-1 with TRBJ2-7; D is ambiguous. This CDR3 has 11 amino acids. V lost 10 bases to trimming and J lost 3 bases, with 11 bases between them. Germline assignment: CDR1 SGHRS and CDR2 YFSETQ. CDR3 loop: CAGDAFYEQYV. For the CDR3, the DNA is TGCGCCGGCGACGCCTTCTACGAGCAGTACGTC.

This chain links TRBV12-5 with TRBJ2-4; D may correspond to TRBD1 or TRBD2 (5 bases each). The CDR3 totals 16 residues. V was trimmed by 6 bases and J by 9 bases, leaving 24 bases between them. The germline V gene encodes CDR1 LGHNT and CDR2 FRNRAP. The CDR3 loop reads CASGTSTGTDSRIQYF. The CDR3 bases are TGTGCTAGTGGGACCTCGACGGGGACGGATAGCCGCATTCAGTACTTC.

CDR3 DNA: TGTGCCAGCAGTGAACCCGGGACAGGGTCTTATGGCTACACCTTC. Encoded protein: CASSEPGTGSYGYTF. This rearrangement joins TRBV6-1 to TRBJ1-2; TRBD1 agrees at 9 bases. The J segment lost 5 bases and the V segment lost 2 bases, leaving 6 bases of the junction unmatched. Germline V lookup: CDR1 MNHNS, CDR2 SASEGT. This CDR3 has 15 residues.

The count of this clone is one. The chain combines TRBV28 with TRBJ2-5; TRBD1 matches at 9 bases. CDR1 and CDR2 from the germline V gene are MDHEN and SYDVKM. Trimming took 5 bases from V and 5 from J; bases not matched to a gene: 18. The CDR3 runs to 18 residues. The CDR3 region is CASSARDRDFGQWETQYF. Here the CDR3 DNA reads TGTGCCAGCAGTGCCCGGGACAGGGATTTTGGGCAGTGGGAGACCCAGTACTTC.

The chain employs TRBV10-3 and TRBJ2-3; 14 nucleotides agree with TRBD2. CDR1 is ENHRY, CDR2 SYGVKD, per germline. The CDR3 spans 15 residues. Trimming removed 6 bases from V and 4 bases from J; junction bases left unmatched: 3. The CDR3 here is CAIRPTSGGADTQYF. The DNA for the CDR3 is TGTGCCATCAGACCGACTAGCGGGGGGGCAGATACGCAGTATTTT.

The V gene is TRBV3-1 (or the pseudogene TRBV3-2), the J gene TRBJ1-4, with a tentative D call TRBD1 (6 bases). Germline CDR1 LGHDT, CDR2 YNNKEL (reference sequence). Trimming took off 1 base at V and 7 bases at J, with 19 bases between the two ends. This CDR3 is built from 17 residues. The CDR3 bases are TGTGCCAGCAGCCAAGGGGGAAGGGTCAGGGGTCCTGAAAAACTGTTTTTT. Translated, it gives CASSQGGRVRGPEKLFF.

The table lists this clone with a count of one. The chain employs TRBV11-2 and TRBJ2-7; D possibly corresponds to TRBD2 (6 bases). Trimming removed 2 bases from V and 10 bases from J, with 18 bases in between. The CDR3 is made up of 14 amino acids. CDR1 SGHAT and CDR2 FQNNGV come from the germline V gene. Written as DNA, the CDR3 is TGTGCCAGCAGCTTAATACCGGACTACCCCCTCCAGTACGTC. This translates into CASSLIPDYPLQYV.